This paragraph covers one TCR beta chain sequence. As yet, its antigen is unknown. The entry originates in a study of T cell responses to AZD1222 COVID-19 vaccine. General study results and limits: Seropositivity was recorded at baseline in only a handful of AZD1222 recipients. The donor group comprised mostly white British people and more females; the analysis possibly underestimated clonal diversity. Following two doses of AZD1222, Spike-specific TCR breadth and depth rose. Researchers report vaccine-associated CD4 TCRs spanning spike, with dominance at 160-218 and 743-854.

Trimming stripped 10 bases from V and 5 bases from J, with 11 bases between. Germline values: CDR1 LGHNT, CDR2 FRNRAP. The CDR3 has 12 residues. Using immunoSEQ multiplex PCR, the repertoire was profiled, and TCRdb retains in-frame clones only, with some absent. The sample consists of under 200,000 clones, approximately 94% of them appearing once. The sequence came from an adult who received the MenACWY meningococcal vaccine as a control. The source material was peripheral blood, sampled 28 days after the second dose of the MenACWY control vaccine. This sequence joins TRBV12-5 and TRBJ2-2; D might be TRBD2 (5 bases). The CDR3 DNA reads as TGTGCTATCCGAAGCGGTACCGGGGAGCTGTTTTTT. Protein product: CAIRSGTGELFF.